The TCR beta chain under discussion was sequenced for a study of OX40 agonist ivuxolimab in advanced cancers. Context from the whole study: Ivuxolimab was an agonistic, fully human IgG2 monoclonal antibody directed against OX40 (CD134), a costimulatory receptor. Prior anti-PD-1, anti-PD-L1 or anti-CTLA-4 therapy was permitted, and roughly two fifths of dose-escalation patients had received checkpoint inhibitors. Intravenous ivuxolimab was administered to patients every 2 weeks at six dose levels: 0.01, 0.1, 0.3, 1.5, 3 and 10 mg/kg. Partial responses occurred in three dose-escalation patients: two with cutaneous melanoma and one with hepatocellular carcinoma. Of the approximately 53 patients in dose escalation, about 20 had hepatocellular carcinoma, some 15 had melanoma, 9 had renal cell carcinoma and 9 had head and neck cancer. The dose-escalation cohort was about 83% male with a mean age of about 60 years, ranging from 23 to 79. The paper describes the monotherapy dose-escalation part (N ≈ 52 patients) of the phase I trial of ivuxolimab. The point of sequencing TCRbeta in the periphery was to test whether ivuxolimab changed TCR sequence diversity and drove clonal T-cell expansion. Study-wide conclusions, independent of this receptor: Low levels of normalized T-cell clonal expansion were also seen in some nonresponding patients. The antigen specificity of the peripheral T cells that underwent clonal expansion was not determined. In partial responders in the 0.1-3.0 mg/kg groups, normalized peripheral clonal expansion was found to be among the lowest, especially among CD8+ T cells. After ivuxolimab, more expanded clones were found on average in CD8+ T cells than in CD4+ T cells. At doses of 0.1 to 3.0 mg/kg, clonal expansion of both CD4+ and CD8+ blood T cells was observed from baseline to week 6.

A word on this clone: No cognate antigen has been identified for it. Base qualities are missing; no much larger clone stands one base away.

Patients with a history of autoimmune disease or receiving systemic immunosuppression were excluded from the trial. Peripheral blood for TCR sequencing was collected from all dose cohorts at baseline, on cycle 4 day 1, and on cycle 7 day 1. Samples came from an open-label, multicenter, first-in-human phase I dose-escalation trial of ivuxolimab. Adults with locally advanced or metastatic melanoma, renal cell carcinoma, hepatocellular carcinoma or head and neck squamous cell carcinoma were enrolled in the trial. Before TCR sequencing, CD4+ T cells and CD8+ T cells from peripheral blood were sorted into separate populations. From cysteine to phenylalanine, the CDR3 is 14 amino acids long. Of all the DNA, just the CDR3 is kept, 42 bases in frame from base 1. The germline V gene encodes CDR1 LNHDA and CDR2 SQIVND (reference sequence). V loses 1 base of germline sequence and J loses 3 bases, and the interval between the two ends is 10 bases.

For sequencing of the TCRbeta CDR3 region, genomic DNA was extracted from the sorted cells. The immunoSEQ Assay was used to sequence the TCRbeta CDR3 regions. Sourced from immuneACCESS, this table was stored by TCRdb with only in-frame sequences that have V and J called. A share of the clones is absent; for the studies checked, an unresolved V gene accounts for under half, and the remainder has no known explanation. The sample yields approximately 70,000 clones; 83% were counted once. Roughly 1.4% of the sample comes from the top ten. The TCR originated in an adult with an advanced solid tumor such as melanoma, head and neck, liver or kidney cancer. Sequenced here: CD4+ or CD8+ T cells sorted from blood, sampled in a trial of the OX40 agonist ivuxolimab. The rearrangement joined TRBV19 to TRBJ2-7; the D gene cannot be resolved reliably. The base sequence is TGTGCCAGTAGTATAGCCGGCGGATACTACGAGCAGTACTTC. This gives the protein CASSIAGGYYEQYF.